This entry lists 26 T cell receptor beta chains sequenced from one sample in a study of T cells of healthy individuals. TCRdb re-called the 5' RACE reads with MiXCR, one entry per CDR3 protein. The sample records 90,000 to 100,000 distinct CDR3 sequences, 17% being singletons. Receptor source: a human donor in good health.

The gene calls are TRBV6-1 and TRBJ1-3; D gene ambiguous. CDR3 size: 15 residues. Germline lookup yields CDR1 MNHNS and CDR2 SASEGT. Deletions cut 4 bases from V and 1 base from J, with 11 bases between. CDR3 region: CASSVERQSGNTIYF. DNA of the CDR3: TGTGCCAGCAGTGTTGAAAGGCAATCTGGAAACACCATATATTTT.

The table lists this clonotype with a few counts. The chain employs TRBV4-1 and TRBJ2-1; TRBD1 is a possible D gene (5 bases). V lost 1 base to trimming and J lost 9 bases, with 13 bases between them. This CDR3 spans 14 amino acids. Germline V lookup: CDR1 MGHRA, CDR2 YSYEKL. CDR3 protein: CASSQVSPGSEQFF. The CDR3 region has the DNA TGCGCCAGCAGCCAAGTGTCCCCAGGGTCTGAGCAGTTCTTC.

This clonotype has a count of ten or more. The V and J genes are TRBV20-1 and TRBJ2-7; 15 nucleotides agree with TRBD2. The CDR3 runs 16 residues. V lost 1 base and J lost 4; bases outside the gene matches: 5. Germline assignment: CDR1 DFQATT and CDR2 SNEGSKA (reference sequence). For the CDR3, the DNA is TGCAGTGCTAGAGGCTACGGGACTAGCGGGGGGTACGAGCAGTACTTC. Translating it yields CSARGYGTSGGYEQYF.

The CDR3 bases are TGTGCCAGCAAGGGGCCCGACGGTAATGAGCAGTTCTTC. It translates to CASKGPDGNEQFF. This chain links TRBV5-4 with TRBJ2-1; tentatively, D is TRBD1 (5 bases). The CDR3 sequence is 13 residues long. Trimming pared 6 bases from V and 7 bases from J, leaving 14 bases between. Germline lookup yields CDR1 SGHNT and CDR2 YYREEE (reference sequence).

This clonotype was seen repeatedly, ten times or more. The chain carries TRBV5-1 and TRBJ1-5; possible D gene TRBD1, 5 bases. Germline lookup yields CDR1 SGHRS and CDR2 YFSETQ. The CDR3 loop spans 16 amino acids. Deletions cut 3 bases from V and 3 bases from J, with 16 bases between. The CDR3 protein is CASSWGTGGNNQPQHF. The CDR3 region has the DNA TGCGCCAGCAGCTGGGGGACGGGGGGGAACAATCAGCCCCAGCATTTT.

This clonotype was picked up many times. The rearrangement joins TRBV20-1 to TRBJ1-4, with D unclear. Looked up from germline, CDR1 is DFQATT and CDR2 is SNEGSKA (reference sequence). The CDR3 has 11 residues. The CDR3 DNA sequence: TGCACCTTTAGTTTCAGAGAAAAACTGTTTTTT. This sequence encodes CTFSFREKLFF.

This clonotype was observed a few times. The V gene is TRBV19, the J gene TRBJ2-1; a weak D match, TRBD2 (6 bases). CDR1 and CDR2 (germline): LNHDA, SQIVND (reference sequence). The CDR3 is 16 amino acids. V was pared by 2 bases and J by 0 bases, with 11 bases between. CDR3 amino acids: CASSISGGSSYNEQFF. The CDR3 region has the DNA TGTGCCAGTAGTATATCCGGAGGGAGCTCCTACAATGAGCAGTTCTTC.

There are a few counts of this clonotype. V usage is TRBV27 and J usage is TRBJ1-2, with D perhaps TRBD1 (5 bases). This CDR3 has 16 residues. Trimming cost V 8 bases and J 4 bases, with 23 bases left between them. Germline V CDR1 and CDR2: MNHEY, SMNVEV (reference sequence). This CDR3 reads CASSSSDGAFTYGYTF. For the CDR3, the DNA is TGTGCCAGCTCCTCCTCCGACGGGGCATTCACCTATGGCTACACCTTC.

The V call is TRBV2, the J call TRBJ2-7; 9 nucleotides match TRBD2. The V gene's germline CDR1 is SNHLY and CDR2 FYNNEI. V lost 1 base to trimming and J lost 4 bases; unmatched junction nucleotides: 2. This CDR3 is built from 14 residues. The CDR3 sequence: CASSEVGLAYEQYF. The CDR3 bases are TGTGCCAGCAGTGAAGTGGGACTAGCTTACGAGCAGTACTTC.

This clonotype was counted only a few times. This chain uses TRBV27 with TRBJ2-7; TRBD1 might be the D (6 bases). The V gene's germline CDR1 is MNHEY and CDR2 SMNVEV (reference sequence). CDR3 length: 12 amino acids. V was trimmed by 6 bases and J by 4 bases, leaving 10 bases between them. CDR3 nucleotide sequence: TGTGCCAGCAGATCCAGGGGTTACGAGCAGTACTTC. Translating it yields CASRSRGYEQYF.

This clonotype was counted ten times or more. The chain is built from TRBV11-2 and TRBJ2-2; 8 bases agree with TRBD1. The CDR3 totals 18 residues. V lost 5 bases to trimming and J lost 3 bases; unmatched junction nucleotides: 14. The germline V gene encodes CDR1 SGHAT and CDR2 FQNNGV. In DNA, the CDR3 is TGTGCCAGCAGCCCAGGACAGGGATACGATATTGACACCGGGGAGCTGTTTTTT. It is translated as CASSPGQGYDIDTGELFF.

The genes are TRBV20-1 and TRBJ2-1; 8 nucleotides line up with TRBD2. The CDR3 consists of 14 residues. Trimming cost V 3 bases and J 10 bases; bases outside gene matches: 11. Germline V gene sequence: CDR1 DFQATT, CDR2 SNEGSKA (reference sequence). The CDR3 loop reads CSASEERELVEQFF. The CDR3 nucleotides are TGCAGTGCTAGTGAGGAGCGGGAGTTGGTCGAGCAGTTCTTC.

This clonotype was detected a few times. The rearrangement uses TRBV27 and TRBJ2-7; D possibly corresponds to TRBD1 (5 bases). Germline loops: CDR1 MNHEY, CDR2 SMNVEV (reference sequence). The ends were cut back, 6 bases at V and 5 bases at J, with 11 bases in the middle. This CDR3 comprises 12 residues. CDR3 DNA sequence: TGTGCCAGCAGAGGACACTTCCACGAGCAGTACTTC. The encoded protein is CASRGHFHEQYF.

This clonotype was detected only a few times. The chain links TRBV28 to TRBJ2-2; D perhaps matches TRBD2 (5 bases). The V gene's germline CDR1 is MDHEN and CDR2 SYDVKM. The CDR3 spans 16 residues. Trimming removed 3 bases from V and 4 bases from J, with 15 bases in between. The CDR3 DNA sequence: TGTGCCAGCAGTTTGGACGGGCCTCGGGGCACCGGGGAGCTGTTTTTT. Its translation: CASSLDGPRGTGELFF.

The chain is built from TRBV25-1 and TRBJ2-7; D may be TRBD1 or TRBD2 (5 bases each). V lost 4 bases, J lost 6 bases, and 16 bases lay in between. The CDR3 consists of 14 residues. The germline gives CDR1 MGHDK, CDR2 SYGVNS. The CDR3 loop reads CASSGSGRRGEQYF. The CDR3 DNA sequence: TGTGCCAGCAGTGGCTCGGGACGTCGAGGCGAGCAGTACTTC.

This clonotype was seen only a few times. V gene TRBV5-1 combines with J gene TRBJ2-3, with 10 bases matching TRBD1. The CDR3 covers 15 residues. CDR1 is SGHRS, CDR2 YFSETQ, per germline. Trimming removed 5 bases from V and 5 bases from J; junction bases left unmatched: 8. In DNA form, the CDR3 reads TGCGCCAGCAGGTCGGGACAGGGGTTACGAGATACGCAGTATTTT. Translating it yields CASRSGQGLRDTQYF.

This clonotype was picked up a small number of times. Here the CDR3 DNA reads TGTGCCAGCAGAGAAGCGGGCCAAGCAACCACACCCCTCCACTTT. It encodes CASREAGQATTPLHF. The V gene is TRBV6-2 or TRBV6-3, the J gene TRBJ1-6; D gene uncertain. This CDR3 contains 15 residues. Trimming left V 6 bases short and J 11 bases short, with 20 bases between. Germline-derived CDR1 and CDR2 are MNHEY and SVGEGT.

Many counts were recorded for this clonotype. The CDR3 DNA follows: TGCAGCGTTGAACTGGGATACACTGAAGCTTTCTTT. Its translation is CSVELGYTEAFF. The V and J genes are TRBV29-1 and TRBJ1-1; D remains ambiguous. Germline CDR1 reads SQVTM; CDR2 reads ANQGSEA. The CDR3 spans 12 residues. V lost 2 bases to trimming and J lost 3 bases, with 7 bases between them.

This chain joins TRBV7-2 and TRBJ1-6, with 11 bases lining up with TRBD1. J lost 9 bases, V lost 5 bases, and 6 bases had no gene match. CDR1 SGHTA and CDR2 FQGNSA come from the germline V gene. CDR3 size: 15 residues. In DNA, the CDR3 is TGTGCCAGCAGCCCACGGGACAGGGGGAGTTCACCCCTCCACTTT. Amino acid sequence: CASSPRDRGSSPLHF.

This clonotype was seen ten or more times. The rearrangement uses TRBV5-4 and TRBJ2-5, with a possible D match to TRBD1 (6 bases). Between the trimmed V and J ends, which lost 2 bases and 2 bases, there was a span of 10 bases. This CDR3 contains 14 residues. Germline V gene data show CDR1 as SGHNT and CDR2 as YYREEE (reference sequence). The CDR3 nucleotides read TGTGCCAGCAGCTTAGTCGACAGGCAAGAGACCCAGTACTTC. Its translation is CASSLVDRQETQYF.

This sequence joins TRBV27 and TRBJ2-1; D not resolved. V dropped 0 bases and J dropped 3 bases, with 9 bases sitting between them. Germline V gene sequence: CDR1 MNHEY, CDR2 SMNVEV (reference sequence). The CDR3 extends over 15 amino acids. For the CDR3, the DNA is TGTGCCAGCAGTTTATCCGTTGCAGGCTACAATGAGCAGTTCTTC. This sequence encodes CASSLSVAGYNEQFF.

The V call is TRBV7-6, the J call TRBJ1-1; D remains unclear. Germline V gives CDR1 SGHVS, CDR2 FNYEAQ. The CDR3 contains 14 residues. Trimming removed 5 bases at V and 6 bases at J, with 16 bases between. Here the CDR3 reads CASSQAAGVSEAFF. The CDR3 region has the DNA TGTGCCAGCAGCCAAGCGGCTGGGGTCTCTGAAGCTTTCTTT.

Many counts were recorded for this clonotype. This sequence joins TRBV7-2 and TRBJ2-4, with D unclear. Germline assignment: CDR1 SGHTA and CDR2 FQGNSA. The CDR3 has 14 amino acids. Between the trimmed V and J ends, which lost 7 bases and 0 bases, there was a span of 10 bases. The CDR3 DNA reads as TGTGCCAGCACCCCCCAAATAGCCAAAAACATTCAGTACTTC. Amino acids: CASTPQIAKNIQYF.

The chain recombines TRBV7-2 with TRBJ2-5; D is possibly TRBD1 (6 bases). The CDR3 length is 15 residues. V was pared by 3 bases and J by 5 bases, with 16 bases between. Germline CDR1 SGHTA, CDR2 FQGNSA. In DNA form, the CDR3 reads TGTGCCAGCAGCTTGGGACACCACATTCCGGAGACCCAGTACTTC. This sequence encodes CASSLGHHIPETQYF.

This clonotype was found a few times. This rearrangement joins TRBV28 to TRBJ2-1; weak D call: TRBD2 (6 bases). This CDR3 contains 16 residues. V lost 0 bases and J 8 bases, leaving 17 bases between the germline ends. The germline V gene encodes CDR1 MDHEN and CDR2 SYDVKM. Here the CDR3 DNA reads TGTGCCAGCAGTTTATGGGGTAGCGGTGGTGGGGATGAGCAGTTCTTC. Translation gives CASSLWGSGGGDEQFF.

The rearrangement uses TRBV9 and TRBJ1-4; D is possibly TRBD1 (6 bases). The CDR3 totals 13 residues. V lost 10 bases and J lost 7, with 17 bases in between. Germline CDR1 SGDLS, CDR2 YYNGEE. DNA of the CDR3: TGTGCCTCCGCCGGGGGGGCGTCTGAAAAACTGTTTTTT. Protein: CASAGGASEKLFF.